A single sample gave rise to the 30 T cell receptor beta chains below, sequenced in a study of monozygotic twins with inflammatory bowel disease. TCRdb re-analyzed the 5' RACE reads; it lists each CDR3 protein once, without DNA. The sample spans more than 100,000 distinct CDR3 sequences; the ten largest clones claim approximately 2%. The specimen sequenced was blood. The receptors stem from a human donor with ulcerative colitis or Crohn's disease, or a healthy co-twin of an affected twin (not recorded which).

CDR3 protein: CATSMEYNEQFF. The chain employs TRBV24-1 and TRBJ2-1. Looked up from germline, CDR1 is KGHDR and CDR2 is SFDVKD. This CDR3 has 12 amino acids.

The chain employs TRBV12-3 or TRBV12-4 and TRBJ2-1; with no DNA, the TCRdb D assignment of TRBD2 cannot be verified. The length of the CDR3 is 16 residues. The CDR3 here is CASRTSGGAVYNEQFF.

CDR3: CASSLWGGISNQPQHF. The chain couples TRBV12-3 or TRBV12-4 to TRBJ1-5; TCRdb designates TRBD1, a call that cannot be tested without DNA. This CDR3 region has 16 residues.

The chain joins TRBV6-5 to TRBJ2-2; TCRdb's assignment of TRBD2 cannot be checked, as there is no DNA. The CDR3 runs to 13 residues. CDR1 is MNHEY, CDR2 SVGAGI, per germline. The CDR3 region is CASSNAGTGELFF.

J is TRBJ2-5 and V is TRBV20-1; TCRdb proposes TRBD2, but this gene call is untestable without DNA. In germline, CDR1 is DFQATT, CDR2 SNEGSKA (reference sequence). This CDR3 contains 13 residues. The CDR3 sequence: CSARTSGRETQYF.

The chain recombines TRBV13 with TRBJ2-1; TCRdb returns TRBD2, unconfirmable since there is no DNA. The CDR3 totals 18 residues. Germline-derived CDR1 and CDR2 are PRHDT and FYEKMQ (reference sequence). The CDR3 loop is CASSSLGGLADEDNEQFF.

This chain connects TRBV19 to TRBJ2-7; TCRdb reports TRBD2, a call that lacks DNA to check it against. Germline V lookup: CDR1 LNHDA, CDR2 SQIVND (reference sequence). The CDR3 spans 17 residues. The CDR3 loop is CASRGDRTSGRAYEQYF.

The chain has TRBV7-2 and TRBJ1-2; TCRdb picks TRBD1, but there is no DNA to check that call. CDR1 SGHTA and CDR2 FQGNSA come from the germline V gene. The CDR3 extends over 16 amino acids. CDR3 loop: CASSLVFRAGSDGYTF.

The CDR3 is CASSTPGWEGYTF. The chain couples TRBV5-6 to TRBJ1-2; TCRdb's D gene call, TRBD1, goes unchecked for lack of DNA. From germline, CDR1 is SGHDT and CDR2 YYEEEE. This CDR3 comprises 13 residues.

The chain has TRBV9 and TRBJ2-2; the D call from TCRdb, TRBD2, cannot be confirmed without DNA. The CDR3 consists of 13 residues. Germline V gene sequence: CDR1 SGDLS, CDR2 YYNGEE. CDR3 sequence: CASSPRRTGELFF.

This chain links TRBV12-3 or TRBV12-4 with TRBJ2-7; the D call of TRBD1 rests on TCRdb alone, since no DNA is present to check it. CDR3 size: 15 residues. The CDR3 is CASRVSGGPSYEQYF.

The V call is TRBV6-5, the J call TRBJ1-1; TCRdb names TRBD1, which stays unverified in the absence of DNA. CDR1 is MNHEY, CDR2 SVGAGI, per germline. This CDR3 is 12 amino acids long. CDR3 in amino acids: CASSATGTTEGF.

The chain is built from TRBV7-9 and TRBJ1-6. The CDR3 extends over 14 amino acids. The germline V gene has CDR1 SEHNR and CDR2 FQNEAQ (reference sequence). CDR3 amino acids: CASLLGNQNSPLHF.

The chain links TRBV10-1 to TRBJ2-7. CDR1 is WNHNN and CDR2 is SYGVQD in the germline V gene (reference sequence). The CDR3 covers 13 residues. This CDR3 is CASSERRPGEQYF.

The chain couples TRBV20-1 to TRBJ2-2; lacking DNA, the TRBD2 call made by TCRdb goes unchecked. Germline CDR1 is DFQATT and CDR2 is SNEGSKA (reference sequence). There are 16 residues in the CDR3. CDR3 in amino acids: CSARLPTSGTTGELFF.

The chain couples TRBV18 to TRBJ1-1; TCRdb's D call, TRBD1, is unchecked because there is no DNA. Germline CDR1 reads KGHSH; CDR2 reads LQKENI. The CDR3 is made up of 12 amino acids. CDR3 sequence reads: CASSPETGKAFF.

The gene calls are TRBV11-2 and TRBJ1-1; checking the TCRdb D call of TRBD1 is not possible without DNA. Germline V gene data show CDR1 as SGHAT and CDR2 as FQNNGV. The CDR3 extends over 17 amino acids. The CDR3 region is CASSSGQGTRGGTEAFF.

The chain has TRBV20-1 and TRBJ1-3; the D call from TCRdb, TRBD1, cannot be confirmed without DNA. CDR3 length: 13 amino acids. Germline CDR1 and CDR2: DFQATT and SNEGSKA (reference sequence). Here the CDR3 reads CSARRGLGNTIYF.

This rearrangement joins TRBV10-2 to TRBJ1-1. From germline, CDR1 is WSHSY and CDR2 SAAADI. This CDR3 is built from 14 residues. The CDR3 protein is CASSEWVGNTEAFF.

The J gene is TRBJ2-3, the V gene TRBV5-5; without DNA, the TCRdb call of TRBD1 cannot be checked. CDR3 length: 16 amino acids. Germline V CDR1 and CDR2: SGHKS, YYEKEE (reference sequence). CDR3 residues: CASSKRGGHSTDTQYF.

The V and J genes are TRBV6-1 and TRBJ1-6. The CDR3 is 15 residues long. The germline gives CDR1 MNHNS, CDR2 SASEGT. The CDR3: CASSDVSSYNSPLHF.

The chain combines TRBV5-5 with TRBJ2-5; the TRBD2 assignment by TCRdb is unverifiable without DNA. CDR3 length equals 15 residues. The germline V gene has CDR1 SGHKS and CDR2 YYEKEE (reference sequence). CDR3 residues: CASRTGLARAETQYF.

V and J are TRBV27 and TRBJ1-5; TCRdb reports TRBD1, a call that lacks DNA to check it against. Germline V lookup: CDR1 MNHEY, CDR2 SMNVEV (reference sequence). This CDR3 spans 14 amino acids. The CDR3 sequence is CASSFGADNQPQHF.

The gene calls are TRBV18 and TRBJ2-7; lacking DNA, the TRBD1 call made by TCRdb goes unchecked. The CDR3 runs to 14 residues. Per germline, CDR1 KGHSH and CDR2 LQKENI. The CDR3 sequence: CASSSGPTSYEQYF.

The chain couples TRBV5-6 to TRBJ2-7. Germline CDR1 and CDR2: SGHDT and YYEEEE. The CDR3 is made up of 13 amino acids. The CDR3 spells CASSLGASYEQYF.

The V call is TRBV28, the J call TRBJ1-5; TCRdb selects TRBD1, and the lack of DNA leaves this call unchecked. The CDR3 has 15 amino acids. Per the germline V gene, CDR1 is MDHEN and CDR2 is SYDVKM. The CDR3 here is CASRKTGGGNQPQHF.

The CDR3 is CASSADRGNTEAFF. The chain couples TRBV2 to TRBJ1-1; lacking DNA, the TRBD1 call made by TCRdb goes unchecked. This CDR3 contains 14 residues. Germline V CDR1 and CDR2: SNHLY, FYNNEI.

The V and J genes are TRBV7-9 and TRBJ2-5; the D call of TRBD1 rests on TCRdb alone, since no DNA is present to check it. CDR3 length equals 16 residues. Germline V gene lookup returns CDR1 SEHNR and CDR2 FQNEAQ (reference sequence). Here the CDR3 reads CASSFLEKGVTETQYF.

V and J are TRBV12-3 or TRBV12-4 and TRBJ2-7; the D gene TCRdb calls, TRBD1, cannot be checked with no DNA. This CDR3 contains 15 residues. The CDR3 reads CASILGDRPTYEQYF.

V gene TRBV5-1 combines with J gene TRBJ2-3; TCRdb outputs TRBD2, but without DNA this stays unchecked. Germline V gives CDR1 SGHRS, CDR2 YFSETQ. CDR3 length: 16 amino acids. The CDR3: CASSLTASGATDTQYF.